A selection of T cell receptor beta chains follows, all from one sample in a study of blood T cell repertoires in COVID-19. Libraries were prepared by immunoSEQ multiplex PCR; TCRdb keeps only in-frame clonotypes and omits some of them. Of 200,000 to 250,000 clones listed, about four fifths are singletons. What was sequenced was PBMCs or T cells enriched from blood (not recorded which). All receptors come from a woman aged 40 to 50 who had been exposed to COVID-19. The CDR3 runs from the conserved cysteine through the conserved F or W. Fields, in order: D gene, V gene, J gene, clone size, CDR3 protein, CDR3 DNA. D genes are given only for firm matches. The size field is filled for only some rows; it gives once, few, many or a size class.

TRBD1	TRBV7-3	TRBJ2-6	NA	CASSRQGAPGANVLTF	TGTGCCAGCAGCCGACAGGGGGCGCCTGGGGCCAACGTCCTGACTTTC
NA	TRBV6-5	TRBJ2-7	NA	CASSSDPAGAYEQYF	TGTGCCAGCAGCTCCGACCCAGCCGGGGCCTACGAGCAGTACTTC
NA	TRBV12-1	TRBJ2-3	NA	CASPGRGPGSTDTQYF	TGTGCCAGCCCAGGTAGGGGGCCGGGGAGCACAGATACGCAGTATTTT
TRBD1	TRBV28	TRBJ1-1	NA	CASSKDRYYTEAFF	TGTGCCAGCAGTAAGGACAGGTATTACACTGAAGCTTTCTTT
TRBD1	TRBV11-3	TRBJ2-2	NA	CASSSPTGQGAPGELFF	TGTGCCAGCAGCTCCCCCACCGGACAGGGGGCGCCCGGGGAGCTGTTTTTT
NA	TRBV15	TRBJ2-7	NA	CATSSGGHEQYF	TGTGCCACCAGCAGCGGGGGGCACGAGCAGTACTTC
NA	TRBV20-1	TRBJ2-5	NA	CSAGHQETQYF	TGCAGTGCGGGCCACCAAGAGACCCAGTACTTC
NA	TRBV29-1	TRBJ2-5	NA	CSVEGLREETQYF	TGCAGCGTTGAGGGGTTGAGGGAAGAGACCCAGTACTTC
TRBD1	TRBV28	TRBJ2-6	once	CASSFSPGQAFSGANVLTF	TGTGCCAGCAGTTTTTCGCCGGGACAGGCCTTCTCTGGGGCCAACGTCCTGACTTTC
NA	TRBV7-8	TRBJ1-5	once	CASSLADRNQPQHF	TGTGCCAGCAGCTTAGCTGACAGAAATCAGCCCCAGCATTTT
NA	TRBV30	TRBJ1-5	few	CAWRPGGLGQPQHF	TGTGCCTGGAGACCCGGGGGGCTAGGGCAGCCCCAGCATTTT
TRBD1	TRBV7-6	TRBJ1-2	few	CASSSAHRGYGYTF	TGTGCCAGCAGCTCAGCTCACAGGGGGTATGGCTACACCTTC
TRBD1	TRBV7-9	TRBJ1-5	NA	CASSLGDRGRGQPQHF	TGTGCCAGCAGCTTAGGGGACAGGGGGCGCGGTCAGCCCCAGCATTTT
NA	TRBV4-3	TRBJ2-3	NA	CASTSSAGYTDTQYF	TGCGCCAGCACTTCGTCAGCAGGCTACACAGATACGCAGTATTTT
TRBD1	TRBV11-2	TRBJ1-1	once	CASSLGQGAAEAFF	TGTGCCAGCAGCTTGGGACAGGGGGCGGCTGAAGCTTTCTTT
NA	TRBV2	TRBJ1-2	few	CASSEQGYGYTF	TGTGCCAGCAGTGAACAGGGCTATGGCTACACCTTC
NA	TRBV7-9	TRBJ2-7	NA	CASSSKNRDNDYEQYF	TGTGCCAGCAGCTCTAAAAACCGGGACAACGACTACGAGCAGTACTTC
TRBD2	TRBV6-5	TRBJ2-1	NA	CASSYSRAGDNEQFF	TGTGCCAGCAGTTATTCCAGGGCGGGGGACAATGAGCAGTTCTTC
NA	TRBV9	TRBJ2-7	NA	CASSASLGEQYF	TGTGCCAGCAGCGCTAGCCTAGGGGAGCAGTACTTC
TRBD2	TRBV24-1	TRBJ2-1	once	CATSDPGGTSGNEQFF	TGTGCCACCAGTGACCCCGGGGGGACCTCCGGGAATGAGCAGTTCTTC
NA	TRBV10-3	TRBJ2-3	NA	CAISDLAYSTDTQYF	TGTGCCATCAGTGACCTAGCGTATAGCACAGATACGCAGTATTTT
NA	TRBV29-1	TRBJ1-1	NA	CSVVTGSTEAFF	TGCAGCGTGGTAACAGGGTCCACTGAAGCTTTCTTT
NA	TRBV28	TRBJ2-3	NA	CASRASVDTQYF	TGTGCCAGCAGAGCCTCGGTAGATACGCAGTATTTT
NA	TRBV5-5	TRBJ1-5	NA	CASSLGGRNSNQPQHF	TGTGCCAGCAGCTTGGGAGGGAGGAATAGCAATCAGCCCCAGCATTTT
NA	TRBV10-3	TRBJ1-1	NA	CAISDSGLGGEAFF	TGTGCCATCAGTGATTCGGGTCTAGGGGGTGAAGCTTTCTTT
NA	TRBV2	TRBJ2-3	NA	CASRGGRITDTQYF	TGTGCCAGCAGGGGAGGTAGGATCACAGATACGCAGTATTTT
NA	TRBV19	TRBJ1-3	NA	CASSSVGASGNTIYF	TGTGCCAGTAGTTCGGTGGGGGCTTCTGGAAACACCATATATTTT
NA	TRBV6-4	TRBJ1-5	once	CASSDSSRGTLSNQPQHF	TGTGCCAGCAGTGACTCGAGCCGGGGAACCCTTAGCAATCAGCCCCAGCATTTT
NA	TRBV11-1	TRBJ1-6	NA	CASSLALRGNSPLHF	TGTGCCAGCAGCTTAGCGCTTAGGGGGAATTCACCCCTCCACTTT
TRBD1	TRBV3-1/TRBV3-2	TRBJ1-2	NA	CASSPRDRGAYGYTF	TGTGCCAGCAGCCCGCGGGACAGGGGAGCCTATGGCTACACCTTC
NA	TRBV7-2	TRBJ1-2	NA	CASSFGAFYGYTF	TGTGCCAGCAGCTTCGGAGCCTTCTATGGCTACACCTTC
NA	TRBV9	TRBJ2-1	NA	CASSLWLGGGPNNEQFF	TGTGCCAGCAGCCTTTGGCTAGGAGGGGGCCCGAACAATGAGCAGTTCTTC
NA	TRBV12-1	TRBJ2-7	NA	CASSFAGGWTYEQYF	TGTGCCAGCAGCTTTGCAGGCGGGTGGACCTACGAGCAGTACTTC
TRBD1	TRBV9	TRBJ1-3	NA	CASSVDRGRGNTIYF	TGTGCCAGCAGCGTGGACAGGGGGCGGGGAAACACCATATATTTT
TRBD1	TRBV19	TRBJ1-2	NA	CASSLTGVGGYTF	TGTGCCAGTAGCCTGACAGGGGTAGGTGGCTACACCTTC
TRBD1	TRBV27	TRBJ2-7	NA	CASSIRTPGQGYEQYF	TGTGCCAGCAGTATCAGAACCCCGGGACAGGGCTACGAGCAGTACTTC
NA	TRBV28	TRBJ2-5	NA	CASAPVRGYQETQYF	TGTGCCAGCGCTCCCGTACGTGGCTACCAAGAGACCCAGTACTTC
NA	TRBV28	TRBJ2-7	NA	CASSPTVKVTYEQYF	TGTGCCAGCAGCCCTACAGTAAAAGTCACCTACGAGCAGTACTTC
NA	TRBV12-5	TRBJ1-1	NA	CASGSPGGGMNTEAFF	TGTGCTAGTGGTTCTCCTGGGGGGGGAATGAACACTGAAGCTTTCTTT
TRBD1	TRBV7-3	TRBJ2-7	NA	CASRAPGQGSEQYF	TGTGCCAGCAGAGCTCCGGGACAGGGTAGCGAGCAGTACTTC
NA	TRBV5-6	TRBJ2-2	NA	CASSRTANTGELFF	TGTGCCAGCAGCCGGACAGCGAACACCGGGGAGCTGTTTTTT
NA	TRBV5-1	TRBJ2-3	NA	CASSYVTSTADTQYF	TGCGCCAGCAGCTACGTGACTAGTACGGCAGATACGCAGTATTTT
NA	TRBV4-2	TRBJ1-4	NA	CASSQVADSKNEKLFF	TGTGCCAGCAGCCAAGTTGCGGACAGTAAAAATGAAAAACTGTTTTTT
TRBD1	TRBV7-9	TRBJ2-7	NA	CASSLDFGTGFNF	TGTGCCAGCAGCTTAGATTTTGGGACAGGGTTTAACTTC